The 5 T cell receptor beta chains given below trace back to one sample, sequenced in a study of early T cells in non-severe SARS-CoV-2 infection. TCRdb analysed the 5' RACE reads with MiXCR anew, one entry per CDR3 protein. Among about 46,000 distinct CDR3 sequences, about 10% were seen once, and the ten largest hold about 16%. Input material: whole blood. The receptors derive from an adult who was a healthcare worker with PCR-confirmed SARS-CoV-2 infection or an uninfected control (not recorded which).

This clonotype showed up many times. The chain recombines TRBV6-5 with TRBJ1-2; no definite D call. CDR3 length equals 12 residues. Germline loops: CDR1 MNHEY, CDR2 SVGAGI. V lost 0 bases to trimming and J lost 6 bases, with 5 bases between them. The CDR3 loop reads CASSYSGHGYTF. The DNA of the CDR3 is TGTGCCAGCAGTTACTCCGGGCATGGCTACACCTTC.

This clonotype has ten or more counts. V and J are TRBV12-3 or TRBV12-4 and TRBJ1-5, with D possibly matching TRBD1 (6 bases). The V end was cut by 5 bases, the J end by 7 bases, with 12 bases between. This CDR3 comprises 13 residues. CDR3 region: CASSPGGPQPQHF. The CDR3 DNA is TGTGCCAGCAGTCCCGGGGGGCCCCAGCCCCAGCATTTT.

In this sample, this clonotype turned up a few times. The chain recombines TRBV6-2 or TRBV6-3 with TRBJ1-1; D unclear. CDR1 and CDR2 from the germline V gene are MNHEY and SVGEGT. The CDR3 totals 13 residues. The germline V and J ends were trimmed by 8 bases and 0 bases, with 10 bases remaining between them. CDR3 in DNA: TGTGCCAGCCTCCTGGCGATGAACACTGAAGCTTTCTTT. Amino acid sequence: CASLLAMNTEAFF.

This clonotype showed up many times. The chain has TRBV5-6 and TRBJ2-3, with 8 bases that match TRBD2. Trimming took 2 bases from V and 2 from J; bases not matched to a gene: 7. Germline loops: CDR1 SGHDT, CDR2 YYEEEE. The CDR3 is 16 amino acids. In DNA form, the CDR3 reads TGTGCCAGCAGCTTTGGGATAGCGGGATTCACAGATACGCAGTATTTT. The encoded protein is CASSFGIAGFTDTQYF. Combining the CDR3 with reference TRBV5-6 and TRBJ2-3 gives the whole variable domain DAGVTQSPTHLIKTRGQQVTLRCSPKSGHDTVSWYQQALGQGPQFIFQYYEEEERQRGNFPDRFSGHQFPNYSSELNVNALLLGDSALYLCASSFGIAGFTDTQYFGPGTRLTVL.

This clonotype was detected a few times. The chain uses TRBV6-2 or TRBV6-3 and TRBJ2-7, with 8 bases matching TRBD2. CDR1 is MNHEY and CDR2 is SVGEGT in the germline V gene. This CDR3 region has 13 residues. V dropped 8 bases and J dropped 2; count of bases not matched to a gene: 5. Written as DNA, the CDR3 is TGTGCCAGCGTGAGCGGGAGCCCCTACGAGCAGTACTTC. Translation: CASVSGSPYEQYF.